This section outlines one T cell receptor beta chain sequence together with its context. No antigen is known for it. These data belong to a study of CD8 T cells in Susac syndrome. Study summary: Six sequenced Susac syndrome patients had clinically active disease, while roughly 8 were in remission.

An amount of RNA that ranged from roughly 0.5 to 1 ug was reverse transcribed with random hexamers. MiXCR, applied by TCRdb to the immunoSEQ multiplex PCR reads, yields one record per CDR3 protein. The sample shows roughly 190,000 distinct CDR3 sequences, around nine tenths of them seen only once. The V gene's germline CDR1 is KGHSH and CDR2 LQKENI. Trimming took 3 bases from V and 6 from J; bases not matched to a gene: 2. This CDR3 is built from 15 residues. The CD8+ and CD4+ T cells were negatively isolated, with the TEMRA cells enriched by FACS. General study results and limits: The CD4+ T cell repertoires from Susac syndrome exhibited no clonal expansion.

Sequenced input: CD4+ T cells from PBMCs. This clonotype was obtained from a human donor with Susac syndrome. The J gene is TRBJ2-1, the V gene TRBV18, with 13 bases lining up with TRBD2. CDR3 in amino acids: CASSPGLAGLNEQFF. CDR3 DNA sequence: TGTGCCAGCTCACCGGGACTAGCGGGACTCAATGAGCAGTTCTTC.